These 8 T cell receptor beta chains share one sample of origin, sequenced in a study of cytomegalovirus exposure and HLA in healthy donors. Primers for the PCR totalled 60 Vbeta and 13 Jbeta. Only in-frame clones appear in the TCRdb table, and some are missing; sequencing was by immunoSEQ multiplex PCR. The table lists fewer than 90,000 clones, around four fifths of them singletons. Sequenced material: PBMCs. The receptors were sampled from a man aged 25-40 years in good health and CMV-seropositive.

This chain joins TRBV6-5 and TRBJ1-2, with a tentative D call TRBD1 (6 bases). This CDR3 contains 15 residues. With 2 bases removed from V and 4 bases from J, the gap between germline ends came to 14 bases. CDR1 and CDR2 (germline): MNHEY, SVGAGI. Written as DNA, the CDR3 is TGTGCCAGCAGTTACCGGACAGACCGCGGCTATGGCTACACCTTC. Translation: CASSYRTDRGYGYTF.

The chain employs TRBV5-4 and TRBJ2-7, with D perhaps TRBD2 (6 bases). V dropped 0 bases and J dropped 3 bases, with 22 bases sitting between them. The CDR3 extends over 18 amino acids. Germline V gene lookup returns CDR1 SGHNT and CDR2 YYREEE (reference sequence). CDR3 amino acids: CASSLAGGVRGGRYEQYF. Here the CDR3 DNA reads TGTGCCAGCAGCTTGGCCGGAGGGGTTCGTGGAGGGCGCTACGAGCAGTACTTC.

This clone was counted a few times. The V call is TRBV19, the J call TRBJ1-5, with D possibly being TRBD1 (6 bases). This CDR3 comprises 15 residues. Trimming pared 5 bases from V and 3 bases from J, leaving 14 bases between. Germline-derived CDR1 and CDR2 are LNHDA and SQIVND (reference sequence). Here the CDR3 reads CASSPGDVYNQPQHF. The DNA for the CDR3 is TGTGCCAGTAGTCCAGGGGACGTCTACAATCAGCCCCAGCATTTT.

The J gene is TRBJ2-2, the V gene TRBV11-3, with 8 bases that match TRBD1. This CDR3 is built from 17 residues. The V gene end was trimmed by 4 bases and the J gene end by 6 bases; junction bases not matched to a gene: 13. Per germline, CDR1 SGHNT and CDR2 YENEEA. CDR3 region: CASSSDIDRGRAGELFF. The CDR3 DNA reads TGTGCCAGCAGCTCAGACATAGACAGGGGAAGAGCCGGGGAGCTGTTTTTT. The whole variable domain, filled in from reference TRBV11-3 and TRBJ2-2, reads EAGVVQSPRYKIIEKKQPVAFWCNPISGHNTLYWYLQNLGQGPELLIRYENEEAVDDSQLPKDRFSAERLKGVDSTLKIQPAELGDSAVYLCASSSDIDRGRAGELFFGEGSRLTVL.

The chain joins TRBV28 to TRBJ1-2; D is possibly TRBD1 (6 bases). Germline assignment: CDR1 MDHEN and CDR2 SYDVKM. The germline V and J ends were trimmed by 4 bases and 4 bases, with 16 bases remaining between them. This CDR3 comprises 15 residues. The CDR3 sequence is CASSSPPGGGYGYTF. The CDR3 nucleotides are TGTGCCAGCAGTTCCCCCCCGGGGGGCGGCTATGGCTACACCTTC.

The chain links TRBV1 to TRBJ2-4; TRBD2 was called by the table and not checked on the DNA. TRBV1 is shown as a pseudogene. This CDR3 contains 18 residues. Here the CDR3 DNA reads TGCACCAGCAGCCAAGATGGGGATAGCGGGGGGCCCAAAAACATTCAGTACTTC. Protein product: CTSSQDGDSGGPKNIQYF.

The chain employs TRBV9 and TRBJ2-3; 10 bases line up with TRBD2. Germline CDR1 reads SGDLS; CDR2 reads YYNGEE. The CDR3 runs to 20 residues. V trimming: 0 bases; J trimming: 4 bases; junction bases outside the gene matches: 17. This CDR3 is CASSVDPTTFSGGFADTQYF. For the CDR3, the DNA is TGTGCCAGCAGCGTAGACCCCACTACTTTTAGCGGGGGGTTTGCAGATACGCAGTATTTT.

The chain couples TRBV7-8 to TRBJ2-5; 10 nucleotides align to TRBD2. The CDR3 is 16 residues long. Trimming removed 0 bases from V and 5 bases from J; junction bases left unmatched: 6. Germline CDR1 SGHVS, CDR2 FQNEAQ. This CDR3 is CASSLATSGVGETQYF. The DNA of the CDR3 is TGTGCCAGCAGCTTAGCCACTAGCGGGGTCGGGGAGACCCAGTACTTC.